This TCR beta chain is from a study of blood T cell repertoires in COVID-19. This clone has a single count. This CDR3 is built from 14 residues. V gave up 4 bases and J gave up 4 bases, with 15 bases separating them. CDR1 and CDR2 from the germline V gene are SGHRS and YFSETQ. Method: immunoSEQ multiplex PCR; TCRdb's copy keeps in-frame clones and lacks some. The data hold tens of thousands of clones, with 88% observed a single time. The chain links TRBV5-1 to TRBJ2-7; D not resolved. The sequencing input was peripheral blood. This clonotype was obtained from a human donor in a cohort sampled during active COVID-19. CDR3 bases: TGCGCCAGCAGCGGAGAACACTCCCTTTACGAGCAGTACTTC. Protein: CASSGEHSLYEQYF.